This TCR beta chain was observed in a study of neurological immune-mediated disorders (dated by TCRdb to the late 2010s). Notes on the research overall: Peripheral blood TCR-beta repertoires from HTLV-I-associated myelopathy (HAM/TSP) patients, multiple sclerosis patients and healthy controls were compared by UMI-based sequencing. Longitudinal samples, technical triplicates and paired sorted CD4+ and CD8+ T-cell subsets, alongside PBMC samples, were included among the roughly 96 TCR-beta libraries. The cohort was made up of about 65 subjects, consisting of roughly 14 HAM/TSP patients, some 34 multiple sclerosis patients and around 20 healthy controls.

TCR libraries for sorted subsets were made from some 1 million sorted CD4+ or CD8+ T cells. Peripheral blood was subjected to Ficoll-Hypaque density gradient centrifugation to isolate PBMCs, which were then cryopreserved in liquid nitrogen. Paired sorted CD4+ and CD8+ subsets came from healthy controls, HAM/TSP patients and MS patients. In its sample, this clonotype was seen many times. No cognate antigen has been identified for it. No much larger clone is present one base from it, and per-base qualities are unavailable. To synthesize cDNA, template-switch 5'RACE was performed with a primer carrying a 10-nucleotide random unique molecular identifier so that each TCR transcript was tagged. Every sequencing run covered 15-18 subjects and yielded more than 180 million TCR-beta sequences. The RNeasy kit was used to extract total RNA. TCR-beta VDJ regions were amplified with primers for the TCR constant region and the 5'RACE anchor, using the KAPA Real-time Library Amplification kit. Sample indexes and Illumina adaptors were added in a first PCR, after which library yield was increased in a second PCR. After Ampure bead purification, the TCR product of roughly 650 bp was size-selected on a 2% E-gel SizeSelection system. Before pooling, libraries had their quality checked on a Bioanalyzer, their concentration measured with Qubit, and their quantity determined with the Kapa Library Quantification kit. An Illumina HiSeq 2500 sequenced the libraries paired-end 2 x 150 bp. To increase sequence diversity, roughly 25-31% phiX was spiked into each library pool. The authors' analysis ran thus. Quality-filtered reads were processed with the UMI-based MiGEC pipeline, which removed over 75% of raw TCR sequences during error correction. VDJ genes were aligned to IMGT germline references, and each clonotype was defined by a unique CDR3 amino acid sequence together with V-J genes. Clonal expansion, Shannon diversity, and CDR3 relatedness (CalcPairwiseDistances, ClusterSamples) were evaluated with VDJtools, and phylogenetic trees were built with CLCbio workbench. A clone was classed as expanded if it had 8 or more unique UMIs, a cutoff based on coefficient-of-variation modelling across technical triplicates. TCRdb redid the processing of the public reads, applying fastp at Q25 and MiXCR, and retained in-frame beta chains. Identical CDR3 protein sequences are pooled into one entry, listed with their most common genes and DNA. What appears here as the V and J calls and clone size reflects TCRdb's work, not the paper's. This sample gives some 41,000 distinct CDR3 sequences in total; approximately 14% of them show up just once. The ten largest clones represent approximately 3.6% of the sample.

Broad study findings and their caveats: No identical CDR3 amino acid sequences were shared among expanded clones across subjects, suggesting private TCR-beta repertoires in all groups. The highest TCR clonal expansion was observed in HAM/TSP patients, whereas the lowest was observed in MS patients, even when compared with healthy controls.

The sequenced sample was CD4+ T cells from blood. This receptor was identified in a woman aged 60-70 years with HTLV-1-associated myelopathy (HAM/TSP).

CDR3 sequence: CSASVSRTVGHYGYTF. The sequence in DNA is TGCAGTGCTAGTGTTTCTCGGACAGTAGGCCACTATGGCTACACCTTC. The rearranged chain carries TRBV20-1 and TRBJ1-2; D gene: possibly TRBD1, on 6 matching bases. Reading the germline V gene (reference sequence) gives CDR1 DFQATT and CDR2 SNEGSKA. V drops 3 bases and J drops 3 bases, leaving 20 bases in between. Including the terminal cysteine and phenylalanine, the CDR3 comprises 16 residues. This entry keeps only the CDR3 DNA: 48 bases, framed from base 1.